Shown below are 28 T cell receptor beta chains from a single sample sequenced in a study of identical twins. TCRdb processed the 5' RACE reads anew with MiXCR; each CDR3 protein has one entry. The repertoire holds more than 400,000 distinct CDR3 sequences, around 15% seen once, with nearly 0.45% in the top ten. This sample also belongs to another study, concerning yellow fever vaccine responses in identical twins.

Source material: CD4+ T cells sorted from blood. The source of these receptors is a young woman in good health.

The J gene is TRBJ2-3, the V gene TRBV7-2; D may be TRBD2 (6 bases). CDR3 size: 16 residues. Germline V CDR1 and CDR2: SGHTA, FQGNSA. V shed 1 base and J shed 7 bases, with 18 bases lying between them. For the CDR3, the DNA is TGTGCCAGCAGCTTAGGGCAAAACCGGGAGCGAAATACGCAGTATTTT. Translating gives CASSLGQNRERNTQYF.

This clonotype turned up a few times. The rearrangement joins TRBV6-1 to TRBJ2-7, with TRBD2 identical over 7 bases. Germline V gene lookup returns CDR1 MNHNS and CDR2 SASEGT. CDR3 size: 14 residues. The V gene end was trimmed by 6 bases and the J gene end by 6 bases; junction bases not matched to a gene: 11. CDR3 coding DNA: TGTGCCAGCAGGCCTGGACTAGACGGGCGCGAGCAGTACTTC. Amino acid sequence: CASRPGLDGREQYF.

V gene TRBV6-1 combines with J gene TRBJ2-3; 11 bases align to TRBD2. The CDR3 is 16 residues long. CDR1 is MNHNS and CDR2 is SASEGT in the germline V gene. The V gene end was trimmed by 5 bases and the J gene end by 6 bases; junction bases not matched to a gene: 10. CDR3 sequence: CASSRTSGGLKDTQYF. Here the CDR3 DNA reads TGTGCCAGCAGTAGAACTAGCGGGGGCCTTAAGGATACGCAGTATTTT.

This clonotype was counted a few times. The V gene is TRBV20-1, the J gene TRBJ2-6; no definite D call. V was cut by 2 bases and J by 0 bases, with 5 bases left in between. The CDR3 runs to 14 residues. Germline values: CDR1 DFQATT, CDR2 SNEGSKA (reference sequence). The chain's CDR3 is CSARSPSGANVLTF. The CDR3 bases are TGCAGTGCTAGATCGCCCTCTGGGGCCAACGTCCTGACTTTC.

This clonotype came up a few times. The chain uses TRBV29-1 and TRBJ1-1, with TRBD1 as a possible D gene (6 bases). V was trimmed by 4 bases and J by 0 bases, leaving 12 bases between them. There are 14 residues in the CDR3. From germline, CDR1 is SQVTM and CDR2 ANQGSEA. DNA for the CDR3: TGCAGCGTTGCTACAGGGAGGGTGAACACTGAAGCTTTCTTT. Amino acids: CSVATGRVNTEAFF.

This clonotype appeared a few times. CDR3 region: CSAPSLAGDTYEQYF. In DNA form, the CDR3 reads TGCAGTGCCCCGTCTTTAGCGGGTGATACCTACGAGCAGTACTTC. This chain uses TRBV20-1 with TRBJ2-7; 7 bases align to TRBD2. The CDR3 totals 15 residues. CDR1 DFQATT and CDR2 SNEGSKA come from the germline V gene (reference sequence). The V segment lost 6 bases and the J segment 2 bases; nucleotides outside the gene matches: 13.

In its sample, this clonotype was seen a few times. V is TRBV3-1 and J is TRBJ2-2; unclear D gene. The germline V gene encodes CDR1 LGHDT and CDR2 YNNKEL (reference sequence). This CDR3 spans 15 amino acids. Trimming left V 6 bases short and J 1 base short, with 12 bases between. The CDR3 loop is CASSSVRRNTGELFF. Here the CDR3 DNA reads TGTGCCAGCAGTTCGGTGAGGAGGAACACCGGGGAGCTGTTTTTT. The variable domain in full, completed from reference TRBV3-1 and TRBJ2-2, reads DTAVSQTPKYLVTQMGNDKSIKCEQNLGHDTMYWYKQDSKKFLKIMFSYNNKELIINETVPNRFSPKSPDKAHLNLHINSLELGDSAVYFCASSSVRRNTGELFFGEGSRLTVL.

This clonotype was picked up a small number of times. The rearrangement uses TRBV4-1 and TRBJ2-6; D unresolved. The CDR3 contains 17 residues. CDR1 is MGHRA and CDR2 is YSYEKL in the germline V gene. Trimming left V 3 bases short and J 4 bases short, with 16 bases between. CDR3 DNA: TGCGCCAGCAGCCAGGTCAAGGGTTCAAGGGGGGCCAACGTCCTGACTTTC. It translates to CASSQVKGSRGANVLTF.

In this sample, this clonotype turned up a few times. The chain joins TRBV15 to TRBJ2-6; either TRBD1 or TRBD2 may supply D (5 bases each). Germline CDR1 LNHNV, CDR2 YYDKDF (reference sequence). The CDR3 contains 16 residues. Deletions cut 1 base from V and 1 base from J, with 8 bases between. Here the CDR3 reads CATSRVGGSGANVLTF. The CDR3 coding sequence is TGTGCCACCAGCAGAGTTGGGGGATCTGGGGCCAACGTCCTGACTTTC.

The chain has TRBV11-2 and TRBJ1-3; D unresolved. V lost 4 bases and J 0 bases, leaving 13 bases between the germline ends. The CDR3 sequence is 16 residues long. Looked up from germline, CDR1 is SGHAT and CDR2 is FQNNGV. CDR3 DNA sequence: TGTGCCAGCAGCTCACTCCTTCGACCCTCTGGAAACACCATATATTTT. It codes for CASSSLLRPSGNTIYF.

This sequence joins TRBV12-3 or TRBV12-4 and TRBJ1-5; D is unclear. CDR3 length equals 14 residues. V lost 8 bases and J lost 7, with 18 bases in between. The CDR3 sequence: CASSVGGITQPQHF. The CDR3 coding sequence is TGTGCCAGCTCCGTGGGCGGGATCACCCAGCCCCAGCATTTT.

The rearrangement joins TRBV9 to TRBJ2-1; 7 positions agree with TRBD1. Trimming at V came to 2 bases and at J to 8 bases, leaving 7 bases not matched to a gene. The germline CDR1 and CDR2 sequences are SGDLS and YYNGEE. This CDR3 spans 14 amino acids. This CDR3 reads CASSVVSQGDEQFF. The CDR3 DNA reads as TGTGCCAGCAGCGTCGTTTCCCAGGGGGATGAGCAGTTCTTC.

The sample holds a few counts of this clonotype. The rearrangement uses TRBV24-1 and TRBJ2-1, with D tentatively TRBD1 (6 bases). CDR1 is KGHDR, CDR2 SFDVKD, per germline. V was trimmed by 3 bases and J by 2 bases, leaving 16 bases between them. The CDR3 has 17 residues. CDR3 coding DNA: TGTGCCACCAGTGATCCGCCCGACAGGACGCCCTACAATGAGCAGTTCTTC. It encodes CATSDPPDRTPYNEQFF.

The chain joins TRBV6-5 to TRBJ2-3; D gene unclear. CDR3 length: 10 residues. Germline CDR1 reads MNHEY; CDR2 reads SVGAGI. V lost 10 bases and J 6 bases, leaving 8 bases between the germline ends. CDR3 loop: CATTRDTQYF. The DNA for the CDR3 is TGTGCCACCACGAGGGATACGCAGTATTTT.

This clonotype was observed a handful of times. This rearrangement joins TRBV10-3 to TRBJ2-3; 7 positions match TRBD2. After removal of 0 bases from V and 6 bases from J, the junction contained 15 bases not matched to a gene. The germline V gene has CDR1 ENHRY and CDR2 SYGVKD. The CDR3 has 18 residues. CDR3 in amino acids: CAISESSGGPRNIDTQYF. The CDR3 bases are TGTGCCATCAGTGAGTCCTCGGGAGGCCCGCGCAACATCGATACGCAGTATTTT.

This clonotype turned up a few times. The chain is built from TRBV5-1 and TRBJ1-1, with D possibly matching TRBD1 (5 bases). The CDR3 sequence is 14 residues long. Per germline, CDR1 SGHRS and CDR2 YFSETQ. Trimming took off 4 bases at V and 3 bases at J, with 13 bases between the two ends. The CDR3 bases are TGCGCCAGCAGCATACCTTTGGGGGACACTGAAGCTTTCTTT. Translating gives CASSIPLGDTEAFF.

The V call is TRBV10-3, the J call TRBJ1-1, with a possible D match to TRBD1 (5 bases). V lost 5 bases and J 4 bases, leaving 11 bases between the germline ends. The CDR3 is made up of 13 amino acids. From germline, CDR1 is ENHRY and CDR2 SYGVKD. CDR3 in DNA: TGTGCCATCAGTAGTGGTGGGGGCACTGAAGCTTTCTTT. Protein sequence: CAISSGGGTEAFF.

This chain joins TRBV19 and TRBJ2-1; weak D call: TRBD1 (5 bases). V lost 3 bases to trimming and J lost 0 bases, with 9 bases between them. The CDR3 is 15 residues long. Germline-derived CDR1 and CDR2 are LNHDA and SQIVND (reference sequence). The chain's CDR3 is CASSIQGNSYNEQFF. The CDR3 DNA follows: TGTGCCAGTAGTATTCAGGGAAACTCCTACAATGAGCAGTTCTTC.

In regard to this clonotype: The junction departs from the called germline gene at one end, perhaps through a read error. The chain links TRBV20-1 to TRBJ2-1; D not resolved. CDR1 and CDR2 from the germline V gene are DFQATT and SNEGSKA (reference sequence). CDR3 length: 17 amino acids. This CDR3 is CCARGLTYPGWGNEQFF. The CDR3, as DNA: TGCTGTGCTAGAGGCCTCACATACCCGGGCTGGGGCAATGAGCAGTTCTTC.

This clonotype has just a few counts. The CDR3 bases are TGTGCCAGCACAGGACTCTTCCCTTCCTACGAGCAGTACGTC. Amino acids: CASTGLFPSYEQYV. This chain uses TRBV2 with TRBJ2-7, with D possibly matching TRBD2 (5 bases). The CDR3 contains 14 residues. Germline V gene sequence: CDR1 SNHLY, CDR2 FYNNEI. Trimming took 7 bases from V and 1 from J, leaving 14 bases between them.

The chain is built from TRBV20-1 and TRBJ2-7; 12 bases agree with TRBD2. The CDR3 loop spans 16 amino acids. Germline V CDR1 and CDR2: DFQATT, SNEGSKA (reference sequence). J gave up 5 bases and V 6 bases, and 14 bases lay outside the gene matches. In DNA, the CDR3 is TGCAGTGCCTTGACTAGCGGGGGCCTGGCGTCTCACGAGCAGTACGTC. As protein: CSALTSGGLASHEQYV.

CDR3 bases: TGTGCCAGCAGCCCCCGACAGCAATGGCCCTCCTACGAGCAGTACTTC. As protein: CASSPRQQWPSYEQYF. The V and J genes are TRBV6-1 and TRBJ2-7; possibly TRBD1 for D (5 bases). CDR3 length: 16 residues. V was clipped by 6 bases and J by 0 bases, with 18 bases between them. Germline V gene lookup returns CDR1 MNHNS and CDR2 SASEGT.

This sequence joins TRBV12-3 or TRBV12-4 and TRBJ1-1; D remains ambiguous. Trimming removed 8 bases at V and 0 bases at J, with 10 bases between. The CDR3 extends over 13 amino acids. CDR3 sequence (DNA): TGTGCCAGCGGCGGATTGATGAACACTGAAGCTTTCTTT. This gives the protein CASGGLMNTEAFF.

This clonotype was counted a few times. The CDR3, as DNA: TGTGCCAGCAGCGCGGGAACAGGGGCTGTGGCTTTCTTT. Amino acids: CASSAGTGAVAFF. V usage is TRBV7-6 and J usage is TRBJ1-1; 7 positions agree with TRBD1. This CDR3 has 13 residues. Trimming at V came to 5 bases and at J to 11 bases, leaving 11 bases not matched to a gene. Germline values: CDR1 SGHVS, CDR2 FNYEAQ. Complete variable domain (other parts from reference TRBV7-6 and TRBJ1-1): GAGVSQSPRYKVTKRGQDVALRCDPISGHVSLYWYRQALGQGPEFLTYFNYEAQQDKSGLPNDRFSAERPEGSISTLTIQRTEQRDSAMYRCASSAGTGAVAFFGQGTRLTVV.

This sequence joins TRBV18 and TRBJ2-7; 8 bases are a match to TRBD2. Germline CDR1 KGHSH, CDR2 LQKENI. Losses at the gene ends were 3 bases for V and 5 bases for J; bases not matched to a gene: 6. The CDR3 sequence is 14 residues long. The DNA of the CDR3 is TGTGCCAGCTCACCGGGACTAGACCGTAACGAGCAGTACTTC. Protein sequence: CASSPGLDRNEQYF.

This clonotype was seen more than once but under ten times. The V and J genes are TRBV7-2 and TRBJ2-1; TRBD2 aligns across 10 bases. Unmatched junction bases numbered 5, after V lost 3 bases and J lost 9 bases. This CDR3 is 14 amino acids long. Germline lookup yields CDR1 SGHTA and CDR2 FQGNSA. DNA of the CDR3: TGTGCCAGCAGCTTTGCTAGCGGGAGTCTTGAGCAGTTCTTC. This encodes CASSFASGSLEQFF.

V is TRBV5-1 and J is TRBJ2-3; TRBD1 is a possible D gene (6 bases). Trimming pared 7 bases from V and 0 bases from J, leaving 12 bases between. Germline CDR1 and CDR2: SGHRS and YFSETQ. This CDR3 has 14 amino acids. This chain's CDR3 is CASVDRQSTDTQYF. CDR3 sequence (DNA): TGCGCCAGCGTTGACAGGCAGAGCACAGATACGCAGTATTTT. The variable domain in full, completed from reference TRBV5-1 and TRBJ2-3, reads KAGVTQTPRYLIKTRGQQVTLSCSPISGHRSVSWYQQTPGQGLQFLFEYFSETQRNKGNFPGRFSGRQFSNSRSEMNVSTLELGDSALYLCASVDRQSTDTQYFGPGTRLTVL.

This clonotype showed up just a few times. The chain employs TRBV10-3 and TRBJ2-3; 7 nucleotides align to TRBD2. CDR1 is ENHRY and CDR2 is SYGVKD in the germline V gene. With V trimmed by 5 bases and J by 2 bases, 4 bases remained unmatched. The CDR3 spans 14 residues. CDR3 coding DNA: TGTGCCATCAGTAGAACTAGCGACACAGATACGCAGTATTTT. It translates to CAISRTSDTDTQYF.